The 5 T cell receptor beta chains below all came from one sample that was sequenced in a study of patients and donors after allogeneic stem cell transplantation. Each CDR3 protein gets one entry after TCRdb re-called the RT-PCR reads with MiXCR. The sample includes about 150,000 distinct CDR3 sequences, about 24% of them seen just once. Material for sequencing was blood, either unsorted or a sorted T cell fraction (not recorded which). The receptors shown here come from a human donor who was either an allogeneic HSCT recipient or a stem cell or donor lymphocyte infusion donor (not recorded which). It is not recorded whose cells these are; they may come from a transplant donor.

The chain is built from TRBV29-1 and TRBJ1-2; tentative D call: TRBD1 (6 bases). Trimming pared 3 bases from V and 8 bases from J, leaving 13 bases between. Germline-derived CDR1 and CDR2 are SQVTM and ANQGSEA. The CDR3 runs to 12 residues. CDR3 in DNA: TGCAGCGTTGAGGGTCAGGGGAACGGCTACACCTTC. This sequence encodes CSVEGQGNGYTF.

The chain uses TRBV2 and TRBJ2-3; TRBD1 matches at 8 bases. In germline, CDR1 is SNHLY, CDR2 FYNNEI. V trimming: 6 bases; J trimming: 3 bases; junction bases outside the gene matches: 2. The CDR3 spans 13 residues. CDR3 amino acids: CASRGQVTDTQYF. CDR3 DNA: TGTGCCAGCAGGGGACAGGTTACAGATACGCAGTATTTT.

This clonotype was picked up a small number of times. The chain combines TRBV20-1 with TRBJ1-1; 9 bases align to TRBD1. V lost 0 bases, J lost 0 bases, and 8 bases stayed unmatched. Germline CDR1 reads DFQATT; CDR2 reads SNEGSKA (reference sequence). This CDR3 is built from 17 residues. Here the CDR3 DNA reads TGCAGTGCTAGAGATCCTGGGACAGGGCATCTGAACACTGAAGCTTTCTTT. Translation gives CSARDPGTGHLNTEAFF.

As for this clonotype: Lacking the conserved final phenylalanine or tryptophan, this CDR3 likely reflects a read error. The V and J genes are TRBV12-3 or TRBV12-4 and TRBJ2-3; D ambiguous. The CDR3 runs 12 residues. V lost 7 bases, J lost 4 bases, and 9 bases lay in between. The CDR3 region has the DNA TGTGCCAGCACCTACCGCCCAGATACGCAGTATTTG. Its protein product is CASTYRPDTQYL.

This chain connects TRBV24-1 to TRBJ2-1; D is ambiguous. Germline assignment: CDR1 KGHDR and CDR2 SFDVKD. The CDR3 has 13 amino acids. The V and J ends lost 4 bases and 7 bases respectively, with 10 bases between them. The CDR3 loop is CATSDRDLNEQFF. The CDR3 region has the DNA TGTGCCACCAGTGACAGAGACCTTAATGAGCAGTTCTTC.